This TCR beta chain was captured in a study of cytomegalovirus exposure and HLA in healthy donors. Study-wide results and limits: A later analysis linked a missense variant in DCLRE1C to the trimming of TCR beta V and J genes. Earlier analysis yielded a pattern in which most TCR beta V segments were productive about 87% or about 30% of the time.

With regard to this clone: Its matching antigen is unknown.

Primers for the PCR totalled 60 Vbeta and 13 Jbeta. Profiling relied on immunoSEQ multiplex PCR, and the TCRdb table lists in-frame clones only, not all of them. The table records approximately 150,000 clones, 88% of them present only once. The CDR3 runs 15 residues. V dropped 2 bases and J dropped 4 bases, with 14 bases sitting between them. Germline V gene sequence: CDR1 MDHEN, CDR2 SYDVKM. This sequence originates from a woman aged 40 to 50 in good health and CMV-seronegative. The sequencing input was PBMCs. The rearrangement uses TRBV28 and TRBJ1-2; the D gene is possibly TRBD1 (6 bases). The CDR3 reads CASSLLQGYSYGYTF. The CDR3 region has the DNA TGTGCCAGCAGTTTACTACAGGGTTATAGCTATGGCTACACCTTC.